This T cell receptor (beta chain) was identified in a study of blood T cell repertoires in COVID-19. Trimming cost V 2 bases and J 2 bases, with 15 bases left between them. CDR1 GTSNPN and CDR2 SVGIG come from the germline V gene (reference sequence). The CDR3 runs 16 residues. Original handling: Using reference gene primer amplification, nucleated cell counts were estimated. Only in-frame clones appear in the TCRdb table, and some are missing; sequencing was by immunoSEQ multiplex PCR. V, J and clone size were drawn from that table, and D and trimming were deduced from the DNA. The sample records 110,000 or so clones, 70% to 90% being singletons.

The V call is TRBV30, the J call TRBJ1-4, with a possible D match to TRBD1 (6 bases). This receptor was taken from a middle-aged man with acute or convalescent COVID-19. The specimen was peripheral blood. CDR3 in DNA: TGTGCCTGGAGTACCGGGACAAGGAGGACTAATGAAAAACTGTTTTTT. It codes for CAWSTGTRRTNEKLFF.